The clone carrying this T cell receptor beta chain has a single count. These data originate in a study of CD8+CD57+ T cells in acquired aplastic anemia. Turning to the study itself: Isolated CD4+ and CD8+ cells, once sorted, yielded DNA averaging around 3 ug.

The template used for profiling TCR beta VDJ and CDR3 was genomic DNA. TCRdb processed the reads anew with MiXCR; each CDR3 protein has one entry. The sample contains more than 150,000 distinct CDR3 sequences, less than 50% of which appear only once. In patients chosen for sequencing, flow cytometry had shown CD8+CD57+ cell expansion. This clonotype originated in a human donor with aplastic anemia. Sequencing was performed on sorted CD4+, CD8+, or CD8+CD57+ T cells (not recorded which) from PBMCs.

CDR3 region: CASSPLRRNEQFF. The CDR3 DNA is TGTGCCAGCAGCCCACTCCGCCGAAATGAGCAGTTCTTC. This chain joins TRBV7-9 and TRBJ2-1; D is undetermined. V gave up 5 bases and J gave up 7 bases, with 12 bases separating them. CDR3 size: 13 residues. From germline, CDR1 is SEHNR and CDR2 FQNEAQ (reference sequence). The whole variable domain, filled in from reference TRBV7-9 and TRBJ2-1, reads DTGVSQNPRHKITKRGQNVTFRCDPISEHNRLYWYRQTLGQGPEFLTYFQNEAQLEKSRLLSDRFSAERPKGSFSTLEIQRTEQGDSAMYLCASSPLRRNEQFFGPGTRLTVL.